The 3 T cell receptor beta chains presented below share a single source sample, sequenced in a study of cytomegalovirus exposure and HLA in healthy donors. The PCR was carried out with 60 Vbeta primers and 13 Jbeta primers. The repertoire was sequenced with immunoSEQ multiplex PCR; TCRdb's copy has only in-frame clones and lacks some. The sample records a few hundred thousand clones, 80% to 90% being singletons. The sequencing sample was made of PBMCs. These receptors came from a man younger than 40 in good health and CMV-seronegative.

The CDR3 nucleotides are TGCGCCAGCAGCCAAGCGACAGGGGACGAGCAGTACTTC. This codes for CASSQATGDEQYF. The chain employs TRBV4-3 and TRBJ2-7; 8 bases agree with TRBD1. Germline loops: CDR1 LGHNA, CDR2 YSLEER. V was pared by 1 base and J by 5 bases, with 1 base of the junction left unmatched. The CDR3 is made up of 13 amino acids.

The chain uses TRBV5-4 and TRBJ2-5, with TRBD2 matching over 9 bases. V shed 0 bases, J shed 5 bases, and the junction held 8 bases outside the gene matches. This CDR3 contains 16 residues. CDR1 SGHNT and CDR2 YYREEE come from the germline V gene (reference sequence). CDR3 sequence: CASSLGASGEEETQYF. The CDR3 DNA is TGTGCCAGCAGCTTGGGGGCTAGCGGGGAGGAGGAGACCCAGTACTTC.

About this clone itself: The CDR3 carries no conserved terminal phenylalanine or tryptophan, so it likely arises from a read error. No DNA is shown, since the ends of the CDR3 on it are uncertain; the CDR3 is the one TCRdb lists. The chain uses TRBV27 and TRBJ1-2; TRBD1, the table's D call, was not compared with the DNA. The CDR3 sequence runs 14 residues, both termini included. Germline lookup yields CDR1 MNHEY and CDR2 SMNVEV (reference sequence). CDR3 region: CASSPTILDRAHTL.